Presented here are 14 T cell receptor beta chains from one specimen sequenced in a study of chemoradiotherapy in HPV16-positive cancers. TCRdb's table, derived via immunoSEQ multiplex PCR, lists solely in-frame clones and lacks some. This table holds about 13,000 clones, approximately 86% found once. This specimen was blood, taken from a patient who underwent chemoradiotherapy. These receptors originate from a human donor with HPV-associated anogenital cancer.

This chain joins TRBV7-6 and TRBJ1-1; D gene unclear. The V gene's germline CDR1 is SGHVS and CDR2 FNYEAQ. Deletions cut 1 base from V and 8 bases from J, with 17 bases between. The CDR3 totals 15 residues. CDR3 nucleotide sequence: TGTGCCAGCAGCTTAGGTATTTCAAGGGCAGAAGAAGCTTTCTTT. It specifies CASSLGISRAEEAFF.

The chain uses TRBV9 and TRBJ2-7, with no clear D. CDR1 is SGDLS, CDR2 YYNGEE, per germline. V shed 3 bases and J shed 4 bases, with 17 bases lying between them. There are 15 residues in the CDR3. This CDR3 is CASSAQGKGFYEQYF. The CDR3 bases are TGTGCCAGCAGCGCCCAAGGGAAGGGATTTTACGAGCAGTACTTC.

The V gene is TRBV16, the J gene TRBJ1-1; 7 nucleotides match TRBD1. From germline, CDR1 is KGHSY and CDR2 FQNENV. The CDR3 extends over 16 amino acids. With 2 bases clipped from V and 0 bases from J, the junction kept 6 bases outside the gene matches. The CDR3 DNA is TGTGCCAGCAGCCAACCAACGACAGGGTTGAACACTGAAGCTTTCTTT. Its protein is CASSQPTTGLNTEAFF. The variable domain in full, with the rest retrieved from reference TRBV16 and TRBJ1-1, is GEEVAQTPKHLVRGEGQKAKLYCAPIKGHSYVFWYQQVLKNEFKFLISFQNENVFDETGMPKERFSAKCLPNSPCSLEIQATKLEDSAVYFCASSQPTTGLNTEAFFGQGTRLTVV.

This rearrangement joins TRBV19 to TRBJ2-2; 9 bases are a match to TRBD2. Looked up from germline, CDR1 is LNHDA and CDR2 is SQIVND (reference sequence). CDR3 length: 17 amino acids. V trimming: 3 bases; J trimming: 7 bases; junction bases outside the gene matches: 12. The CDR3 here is CASSILGAAGGHGELFF. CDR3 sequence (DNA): TGTGCCAGTAGTATCCTCGGGGCAGCGGGGGGCCACGGGGAGCTGTTTTTT.

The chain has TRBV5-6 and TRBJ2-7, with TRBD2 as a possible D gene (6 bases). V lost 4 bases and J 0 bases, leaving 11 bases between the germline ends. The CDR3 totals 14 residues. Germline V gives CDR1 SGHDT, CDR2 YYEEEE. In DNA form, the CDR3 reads TGTGCCAGCAGCCCCGACGGGAGCTCCTACGAGCAGTACTTC. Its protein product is CASSPDGSSYEQYF.

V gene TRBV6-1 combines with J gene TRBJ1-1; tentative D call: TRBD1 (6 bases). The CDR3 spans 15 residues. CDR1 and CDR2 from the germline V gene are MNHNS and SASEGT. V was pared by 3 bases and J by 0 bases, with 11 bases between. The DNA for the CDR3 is TGTGCCAGCAGTGACAGAGGGGGAGTGAACACTGAAGCTTTCTTT. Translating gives CASSDRGGVNTEAFF.

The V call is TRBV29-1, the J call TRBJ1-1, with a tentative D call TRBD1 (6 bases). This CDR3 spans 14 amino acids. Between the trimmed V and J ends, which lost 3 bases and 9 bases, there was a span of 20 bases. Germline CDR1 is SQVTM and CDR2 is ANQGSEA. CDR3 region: CSVDSGGGAGKAFF. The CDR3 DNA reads TGCAGCGTTGATTCGGGGGGGGGCGCGGGAAAAGCTTTCTTT. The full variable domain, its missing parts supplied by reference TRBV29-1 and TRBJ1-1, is SAVISQKPSRDICQRGTSLTIQCQVDSQVTMMFWYRQQPGQSLTLIATANQGSEATYESGFVIDKFPISRPNLTFSTLTVSNMSPEDSSIYLCSVDSGGGAGKAFFGQGTRLTVV.

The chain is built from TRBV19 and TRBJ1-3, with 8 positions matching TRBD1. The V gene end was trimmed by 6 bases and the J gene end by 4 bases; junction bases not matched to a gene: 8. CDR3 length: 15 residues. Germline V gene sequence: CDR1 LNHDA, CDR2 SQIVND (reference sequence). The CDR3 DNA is TGTGCCAGTAGACCCGCCAGGACAGGGGGAAACACCATATATTTT. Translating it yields CASRPARTGGNTIYF.

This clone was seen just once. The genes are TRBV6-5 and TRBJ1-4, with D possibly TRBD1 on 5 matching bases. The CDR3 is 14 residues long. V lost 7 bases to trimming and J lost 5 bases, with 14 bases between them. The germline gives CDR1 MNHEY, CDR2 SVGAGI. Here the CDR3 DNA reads TGTGCCAGCAAGGGGCTCCTGGGGAATGAAAAACTGTTTTTT. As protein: CASKGLLGNEKLFF.

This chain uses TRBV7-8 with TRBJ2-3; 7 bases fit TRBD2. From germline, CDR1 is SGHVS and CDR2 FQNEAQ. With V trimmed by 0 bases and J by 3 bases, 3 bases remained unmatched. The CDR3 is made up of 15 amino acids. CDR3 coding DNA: TGTGCCAGCAGCTTAGCGCAGGGAGGGACAGATACGCAGTATTTT. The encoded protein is CASSLAQGGTDTQYF.

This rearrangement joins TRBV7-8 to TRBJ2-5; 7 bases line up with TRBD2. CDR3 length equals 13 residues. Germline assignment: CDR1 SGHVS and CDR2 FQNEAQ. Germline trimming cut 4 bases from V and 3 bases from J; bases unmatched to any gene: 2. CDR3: CASSSGGKETQYF. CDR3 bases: TGTGCCAGCAGCTCCGGGGGGAAAGAGACCCAGTACTTC. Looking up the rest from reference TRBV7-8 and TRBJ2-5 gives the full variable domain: GAGVSQSPRYKVAKRGQDVALRCDPISGHVSLFWYQQALGQGPEFLTYFQNEAQLDKSGLPSDRFFAERPEGSVSTLKIQRTQQEDSAVYLCASSSGGKETQYFGPGTRLLVL.

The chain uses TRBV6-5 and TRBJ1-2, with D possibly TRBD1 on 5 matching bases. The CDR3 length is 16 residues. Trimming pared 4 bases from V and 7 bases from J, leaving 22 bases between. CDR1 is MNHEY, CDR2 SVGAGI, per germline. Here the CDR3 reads CASSSPRQPEEPGYTF. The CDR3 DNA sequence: TGTGCCAGCAGTTCCCCCCGACAGCCCGAGGAGCCTGGCTACACCTTC.

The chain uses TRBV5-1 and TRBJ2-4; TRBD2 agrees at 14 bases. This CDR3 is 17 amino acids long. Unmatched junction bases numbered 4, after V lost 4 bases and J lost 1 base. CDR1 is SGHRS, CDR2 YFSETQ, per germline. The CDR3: CASSPGLAGEAKNIQYF. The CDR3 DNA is TGCGCCAGCAGCCCGGGACTAGCGGGAGAGGCCAAAAACATTCAGTACTTC.

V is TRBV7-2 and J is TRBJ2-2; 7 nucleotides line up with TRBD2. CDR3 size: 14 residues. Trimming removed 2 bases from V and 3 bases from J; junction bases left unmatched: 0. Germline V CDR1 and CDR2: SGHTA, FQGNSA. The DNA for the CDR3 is TGTGCCAGCAGCTTACGGGGGGACACCGGGGAGCTGTTTTTT. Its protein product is CASSLRGDTGELFF.